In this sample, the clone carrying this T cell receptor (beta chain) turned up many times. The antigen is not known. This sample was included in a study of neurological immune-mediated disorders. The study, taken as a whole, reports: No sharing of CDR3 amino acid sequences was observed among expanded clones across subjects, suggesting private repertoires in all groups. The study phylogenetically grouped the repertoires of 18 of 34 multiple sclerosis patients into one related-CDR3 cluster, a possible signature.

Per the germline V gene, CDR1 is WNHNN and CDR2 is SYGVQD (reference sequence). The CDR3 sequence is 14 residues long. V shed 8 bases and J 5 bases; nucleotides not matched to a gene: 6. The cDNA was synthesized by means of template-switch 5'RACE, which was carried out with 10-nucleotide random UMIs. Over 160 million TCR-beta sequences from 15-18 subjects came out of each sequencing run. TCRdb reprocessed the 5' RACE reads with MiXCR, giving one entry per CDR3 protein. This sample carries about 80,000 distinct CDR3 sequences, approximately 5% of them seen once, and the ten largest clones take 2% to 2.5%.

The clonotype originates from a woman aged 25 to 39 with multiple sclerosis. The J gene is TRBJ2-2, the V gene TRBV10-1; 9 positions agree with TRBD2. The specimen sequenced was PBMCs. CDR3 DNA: TGCGCCAGCTCCCGACTAGCGGAAACCGGGGAGCTGTTTTTT. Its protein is CASSRLAETGELFF.